What follows are 13 T cell receptor beta chains derived from one specimen sequenced in a study of cytomegalovirus exposure and HLA in healthy donors. PCR used 60 Vbeta primers and 13 Jbeta primers. Only in-frame clones appear in the TCRdb table, and some are missing; sequencing was by immunoSEQ multiplex PCR. Here the sample spans about 200,000 clones, approximately 70% being singletons. Sequencing used PBMCs. The receptors shown here come from a woman aged 25 to 39 in good health and CMV-seronegative.

The rearrangement links TRBV11-2 to TRBJ1-3; 8 nucleotides align to TRBD1. V shed 4 bases and J 5 bases; nucleotides not matched to a gene: 4. CDR1 and CDR2 from the germline V gene are SGHAT and FQNNGV. This CDR3 comprises 14 residues. The CDR3 DNA reads as TGTGCCAGCAGCTCAGGGGGCTCAAGAAACACCATATATTTT. Amino acid sequence: CASSSGGSRNTIYF. The variable domain in full, with the rest retrieved from reference TRBV11-2 and TRBJ1-3, is EAGVAQSPRYKIIEKRQSVAFWCNPISGHATLYWYQQILGQGPKLLIQFQNNGVVDDSQLPKDRFSAERLKGVDSTLKIQPAKLEDSAVYLCASSSGGSRNTIYFGEGSWLTVV.

There are a few counts of this clone. The rearrangement joins TRBV27 to TRBJ2-7; 8 positions agree with TRBD2. After removal of 6 bases from V and 1 base from J, the junction contained 14 bases not matched to a gene. The length of the CDR3 is 17 residues. CDR1 is MNHEY, CDR2 SMNVEV, per germline (reference sequence). The CDR3 is CASSPILRREESYEQYF. CDR3 sequence (DNA): TGTGCCAGCAGCCCGATTCTTAGGCGGGAGGAATCCTACGAGCAGTACTTC.

The rearrangement links TRBV10-3 to TRBJ2-3; 7 nucleotides line up with TRBD2. The V gene's germline CDR1 is ENHRY and CDR2 SYGVKD. The trim removed 0 bases at V and 6 bases at J, leaving 6 bases unmatched. This CDR3 has 15 residues. CDR3 in amino acids: CAISESGGSSDTQYF. The DNA of the CDR3 is TGTGCCATCAGTGAGTCGGGCGGGAGCTCGGATACGCAGTATTTT.

The chain employs TRBV5-1 and TRBJ2-1; no clear D gene. This CDR3 comprises 13 residues. V shed 1 base and J shed 5 bases, with 7 bases lying between them. Per germline, CDR1 SGHRS and CDR2 YFSETQ. Here the CDR3 DNA reads TGCGCCAGCAGCTTGAGCCCCAACAATGAGCAGTTCTTC. Translation gives CASSLSPNNEQFF.

The chain recombines TRBV10-2 with TRBJ1-1; D possibly corresponds to TRBD1 (5 bases). The ends were cut back, 6 bases at V and 1 base at J, with 15 bases in the middle. Germline CDR1 and CDR2: WSHSY and SAAADI. This CDR3 has 15 residues. CDR3 amino acids: CASRLDLRENTEAFF. In nucleotides, the CDR3 is TGCGCCAGCAGATTAGACCTCAGGGAGAACACTGAAGCTTTCTTT.

This sequence joins TRBV6-5 and TRBJ2-3; 8 bases match TRBD2. CDR3 length: 16 amino acids. The J segment lost 0 bases and the V segment lost 4 bases, leaving 6 bases of the junction unmatched. Germline V CDR1 and CDR2: MNHEY, SVGAGI. The CDR3 sequence is CASSFPLAASTDTQYF. CDR3 nucleotide sequence: TGTGCCAGCAGTTTCCCACTAGCGGCTAGCACAGATACGCAGTATTTT.

A few counts support this clone. This chain links TRBV20-1 with TRBJ2-3; D may be TRBD2 (5 bases). The V gene lost 7 bases and the J gene lost 7 bases, with 9 bases spanning the gap. The CDR3 consists of 10 residues. The germline V gene has CDR1 DFQATT and CDR2 SNEGSKA (reference sequence). The CDR3 region is CSVSGNTQYF. The CDR3 nucleotides read TGCAGTGTGAGCGGAAATACGCAGTATTTT.

The rearrangement joins TRBV4-1 to TRBJ2-7; D remains ambiguous. V was trimmed by 1 base and J by 4 bases, leaving 14 bases between them. The CDR3 runs 15 residues. CDR1 is MGHRA, CDR2 YSYEKL, per germline. The CDR3 sequence is CASSQALYESYEQYF. The CDR3 DNA is TGCGCCAGCAGCCAAGCTCTATACGAATCTTACGAGCAGTACTTC.

This clone appeared once. The DNA for the CDR3 is TGCGCCAGCAGCCCTTCGACAGAAGCGTTTAACGAGCAGTACTTC. This encodes CASSPSTEAFNEQYF. The V gene is TRBV5-1, the J gene TRBJ2-5, with D tentatively TRBD1 (5 bases). The end of the DNA fits TRBJ2-7 better, so the J call may be wrong. Germline V lookup: CDR1 SGHRS, CDR2 YFSETQ. The CDR3 runs 15 residues.

The CDR3 here is CASSEWIGNQETQYF. The CDR3 region has the DNA TGTGCCAGCAGTGAATGGATCGGGAATCAAGAGACCCAGTACTTC. The chain couples TRBV25-1 to TRBJ2-5; the D gene is possibly TRBD2 (5 bases). V lost 1 base and J 2 bases, leaving 11 bases between the germline ends. CDR3 length: 15 amino acids. Germline V gene sequence: CDR1 MGHDK, CDR2 SYGVNS.

The chain links TRBV30 to TRBJ1-5; 9 bases are shared with TRBD1. CDR1 and CDR2 from the germline V gene are GTSNPN and SVGIG (reference sequence). CDR3 length: 13 amino acids. The V and J ends lost 8 bases and 6 bases, in that order; junction bases with no gene match: 8. The CDR3 bases are TGTGCCGCGGGACAGGGTGATGGTCAGCCCCAGCATTTT. It codes for CAAGQGDGQPQHF.

The J gene is TRBJ2-3, the V gene TRBV29-1; 10 bases fit TRBD2. CDR3 length: 16 amino acids. V was clipped by 3 bases and J by 5 bases; unmatched bases: 11. Germline V lookup: CDR1 SQVTM, CDR2 ANQGSEA. The CDR3 spells CSVEVLAGAQKDTQYF. CDR3 DNA: TGCAGCGTTGAGGTGCTAGCGGGGGCCCAAAAAGATACGCAGTATTTT.

This clone was counted between two and nine times. This rearrangement joins TRBV4-2 to TRBJ1-5, with D possibly matching TRBD1 (5 bases). Germline-derived CDR1 and CDR2 are LGHNA and YNFKEQ. This CDR3 spans 14 amino acids. V gave up 1 base and J gave up 2 bases, with 6 bases separating them. The CDR3, as DNA: TGTGCCAGCAGCCAAGGCAGGGGCAATCAGCCCCAGCATTTT. Amino acids: CASSQGRGNQPQHF.